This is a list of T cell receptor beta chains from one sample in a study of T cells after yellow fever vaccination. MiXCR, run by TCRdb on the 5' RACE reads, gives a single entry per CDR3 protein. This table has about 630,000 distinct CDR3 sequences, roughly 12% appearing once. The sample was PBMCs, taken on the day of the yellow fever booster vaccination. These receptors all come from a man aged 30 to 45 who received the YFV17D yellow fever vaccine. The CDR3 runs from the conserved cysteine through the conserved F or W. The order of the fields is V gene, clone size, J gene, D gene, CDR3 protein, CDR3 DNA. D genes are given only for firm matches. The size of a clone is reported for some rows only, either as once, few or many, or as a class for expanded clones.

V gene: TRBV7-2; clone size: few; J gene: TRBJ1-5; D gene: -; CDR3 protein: CASSLVANQPQHF; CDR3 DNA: TGTGCCAGCAGCTTGGTCGCGAATCAGCCCCAGCATTTT
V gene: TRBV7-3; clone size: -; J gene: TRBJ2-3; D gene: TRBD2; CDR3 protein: CASSPTSGVKKDTQYF; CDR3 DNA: TGTGCCAGCAGCCCAACTAGCGGAGTAAAAAAAGATACGCAGTATTTT
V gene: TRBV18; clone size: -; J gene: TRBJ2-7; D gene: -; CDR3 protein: CASSSGSISYEQYF; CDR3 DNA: TGTGCCAGCTCAAGCGGTTCCATCAGCTACGAGCAGTACTTC
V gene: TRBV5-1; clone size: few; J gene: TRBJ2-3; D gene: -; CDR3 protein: CASSLDHLWEYF; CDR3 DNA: TGCGCCAGCAGCTTGGATCATCTGTGGGAGTATTTT
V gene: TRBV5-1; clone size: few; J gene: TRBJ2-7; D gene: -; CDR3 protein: CASSLLGGWEFEQYF; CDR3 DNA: TGCGCCAGCAGCTTGTTAGGGGGATGGGAATTCGAGCAGTACTTC
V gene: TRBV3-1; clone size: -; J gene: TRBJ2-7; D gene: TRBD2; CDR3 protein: CASSQTSSSYEQYF; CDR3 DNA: TGTGCCAGCAGCCAGACTAGCTCGTCCTACGAGCAGTACTTC
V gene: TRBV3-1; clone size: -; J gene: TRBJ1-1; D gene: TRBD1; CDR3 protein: CASSQGTGLTEAFF; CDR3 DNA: TGTGCCAGCAGCCAAGGGACAGGTCTCACTGAAGCTTTCTTT
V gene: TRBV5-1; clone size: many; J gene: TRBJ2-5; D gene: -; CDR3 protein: CASTSLGGRLQETQYF; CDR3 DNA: TGCGCCAGCACCTCCCTCGGTGGCAGACTACAAGAGACCCAGTACTTC
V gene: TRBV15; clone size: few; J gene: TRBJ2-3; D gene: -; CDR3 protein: CATSRGLAFSDTQYF; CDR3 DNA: TGTGCCACCAGCAGAGGTTTAGCTTTTTCAGATACGCAGTATTTT
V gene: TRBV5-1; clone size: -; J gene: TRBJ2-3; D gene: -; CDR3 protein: CASSGTVGDTQYF; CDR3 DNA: TGCGCCAGCAGCGGGACGGTTGGGGATACGCAGTATTTT
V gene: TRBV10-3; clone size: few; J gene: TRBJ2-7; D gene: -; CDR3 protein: CATGTPIYEQYF; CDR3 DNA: TGTGCCACCGGGACACCGATCTACGAGCAGTACTTC
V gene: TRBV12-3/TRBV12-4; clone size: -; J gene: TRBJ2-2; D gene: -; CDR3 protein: CASSTSGPNTGELFF; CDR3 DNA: TGTGCCAGCAGTACGAGCGGACCGAACACCGGGGAGCTGTTTTTT
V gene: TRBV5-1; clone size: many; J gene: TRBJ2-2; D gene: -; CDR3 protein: CASSLEGPGELFF; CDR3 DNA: TGCGCCAGCAGCTTGGAAGGGCCGGGGGAGCTGTTTTTT
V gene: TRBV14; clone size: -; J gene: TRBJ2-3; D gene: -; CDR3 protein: CASSPWGRGSTDTQYF; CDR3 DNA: TGTGCCAGCAGCCCTTGGGGGCGGGGCAGCACAGATACGCAGTATTTT
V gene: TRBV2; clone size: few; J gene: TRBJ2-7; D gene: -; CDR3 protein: CASRLRGGAYEQYF; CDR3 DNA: TGTGCCAGCAGGCTTCGAGGAGGAGCCTACGAGCAGTACTTC
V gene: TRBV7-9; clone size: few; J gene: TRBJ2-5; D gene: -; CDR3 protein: CASSLGGFGQETQYF; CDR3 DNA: TGTGCCAGCAGCTTGGGGGGTTTTGGCCAAGAGACCCAGTACTTC
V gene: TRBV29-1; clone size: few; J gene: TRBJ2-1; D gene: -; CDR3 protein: CSVLKVDNSYNEQFF; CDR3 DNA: TGCAGCGTGCTTAAGGTTGACAACTCCTACAATGAGCAGTTCTTC
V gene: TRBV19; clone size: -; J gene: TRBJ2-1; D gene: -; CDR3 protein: CASGSIPGEQFF; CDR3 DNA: TGTGCCAGTGGATCAATCCCGGGTGAGCAGTTCTTC
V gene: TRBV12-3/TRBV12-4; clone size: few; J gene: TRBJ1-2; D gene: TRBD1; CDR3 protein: CASSSWGQLNYGYTF; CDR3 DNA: TGTGCCAGCAGCTCCTGGGGACAGCTTAACTATGGCTACACCTTC
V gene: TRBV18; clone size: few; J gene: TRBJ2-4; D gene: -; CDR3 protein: CASSPGLRAGKNIQYF; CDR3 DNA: TGTGCCAGCTCCCCAGGGTTACGAGCGGGCAAAAACATTCAGTACTTC
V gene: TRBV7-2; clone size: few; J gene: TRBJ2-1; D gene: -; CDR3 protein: CASSLGHSYNEQFF; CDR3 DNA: TGTGCCAGCAGCTTAGGGCACTCCTACAATGAGCAGTTCTTC
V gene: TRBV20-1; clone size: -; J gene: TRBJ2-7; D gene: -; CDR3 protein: CSARVGGNEQYF; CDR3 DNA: TGCAGTGCTAGAGTTGGGGGTAACGAGCAGTACTTC
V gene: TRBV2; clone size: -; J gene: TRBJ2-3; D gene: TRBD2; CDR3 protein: CASSETGLAGGVAQYF; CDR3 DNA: TGTGCCAGCAGTGAAACTGGACTAGCGGGCGGCGTGGCGCAGTATTTT
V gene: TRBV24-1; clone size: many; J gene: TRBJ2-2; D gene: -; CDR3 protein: CATSDLFTGTGELFF; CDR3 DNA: TGTGCCACCAGTGATTTGTTCACGGGTACCGGGGAGCTGTTTTTT
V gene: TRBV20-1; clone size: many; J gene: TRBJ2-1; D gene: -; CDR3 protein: CSARERGAYNEQFF; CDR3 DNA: TGCAGTGCTAGAGAGCGCGGAGCCTACAATGAGCAGTTCTTC
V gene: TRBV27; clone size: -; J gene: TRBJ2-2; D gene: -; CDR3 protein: CASQTGVTGELFF; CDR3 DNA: TGTGCCAGCCAAACGGGAGTTACCGGGGAGCTGTTTTTT
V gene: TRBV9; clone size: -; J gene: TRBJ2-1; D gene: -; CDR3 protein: CASSAVSHNEQFF; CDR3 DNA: TGTGCCAGCAGCGCCGTTTCCCACAATGAGCAGTTCTTC
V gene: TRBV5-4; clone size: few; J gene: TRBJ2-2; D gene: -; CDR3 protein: CASSLALVTGELFF; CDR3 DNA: TGTGCCAGCAGCTTGGCGTTAGTCACCGGGGAGCTGTTTTTT
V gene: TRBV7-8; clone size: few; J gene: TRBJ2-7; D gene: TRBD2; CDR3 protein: CASSFQAGGPSEQYF; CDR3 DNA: TGTGCCAGCAGCTTTCAGGCGGGAGGGCCGAGCGAGCAGTACTTC
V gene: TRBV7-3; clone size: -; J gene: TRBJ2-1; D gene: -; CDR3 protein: CASSSTMGHEQFF; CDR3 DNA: TGTGCCAGCAGCTCTACGATGGGCCATGAGCAGTTCTTC
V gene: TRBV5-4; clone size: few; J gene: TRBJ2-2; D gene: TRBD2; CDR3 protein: CASSLTAGGRIGELFF; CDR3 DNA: TGTGCCAGCAGCTTGACAGCGGGAGGGAGGATCGGGGAGCTGTTTTTT
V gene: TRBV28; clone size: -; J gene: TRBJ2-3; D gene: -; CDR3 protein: CASRRQGEDTQYF; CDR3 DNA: TGTGCCAGCCGGCGTCAGGGCGAAGATACGCAGTATTTT
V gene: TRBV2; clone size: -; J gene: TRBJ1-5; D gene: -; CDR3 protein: CASRGASQPQHF; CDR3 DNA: TGTGCCAGCAGGGGAGCGAGCCAGCCCCAGCATTTT
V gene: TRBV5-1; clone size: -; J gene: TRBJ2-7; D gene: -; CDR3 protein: CASSPPAVYEQYF; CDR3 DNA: TGCGCCAGCAGCCCCCCAGCGGTCTACGAGCAGTACTTC
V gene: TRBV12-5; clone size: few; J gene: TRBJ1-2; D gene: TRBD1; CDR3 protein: CASGLVLSRGSGQGGGYTF; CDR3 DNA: TGTGCTAGTGGTTTGGTACTCTCCCGGGGTAGCGGACAGGGTGGCGGCTACACCTTC
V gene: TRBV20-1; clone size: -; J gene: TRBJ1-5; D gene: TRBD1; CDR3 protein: CSASGGRSNQPQHF; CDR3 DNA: TGCAGTGCTTCAGGGGGAAGGAGCAATCAGCCCCAGCATTTT
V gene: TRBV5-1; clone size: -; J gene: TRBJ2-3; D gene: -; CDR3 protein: CASSSPGTPISTDTQYF; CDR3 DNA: TGCGCCAGCAGCAGTCCCGGGACACCTATCAGCACAGATACGCAGTATTTT
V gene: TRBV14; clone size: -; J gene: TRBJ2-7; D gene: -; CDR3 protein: CASSQRWTVREQYF; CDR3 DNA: TGTGCCAGCAGCCAAAGATGGACTGTCCGCGAGCAGTACTTC
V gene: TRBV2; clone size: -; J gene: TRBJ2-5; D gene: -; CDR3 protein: CASSELGPNTPQYF; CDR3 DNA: TGTGCCAGCAGTGAGTTAGGACCTAATACCCCCCAGTACTTC
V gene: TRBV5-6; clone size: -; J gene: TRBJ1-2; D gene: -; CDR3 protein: CASSLVAIYGYTF; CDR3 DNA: TGTGCCAGCAGCTTGGTTGCGATATATGGCTACACCTTC
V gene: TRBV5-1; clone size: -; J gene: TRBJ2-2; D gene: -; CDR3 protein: CASKATLMNTGELLF; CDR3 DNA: TGCGCCAGCAAGGCAACATTAATGAACACCGGGGAGCTGCTTTTT
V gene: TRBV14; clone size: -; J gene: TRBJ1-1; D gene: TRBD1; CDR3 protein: CASSWGTGTVNTEAFF; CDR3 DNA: TGTGCCAGCAGCTGGGGGACAGGGACGGTGAACACTGAAGCTTTCTTT
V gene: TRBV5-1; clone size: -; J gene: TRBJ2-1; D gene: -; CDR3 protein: CASSLSPGVTNEQFF; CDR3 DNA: TGCGCCAGCAGCTTGTCCCCAGGGGTTACAAATGAGCAGTTCTTC
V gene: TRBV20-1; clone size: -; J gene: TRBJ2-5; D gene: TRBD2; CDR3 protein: CSVLSSGRSGETQYF; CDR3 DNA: TGCAGTGTCCTCTCTAGCGGGAGATCAGGGGAGACCCAGTACTTC
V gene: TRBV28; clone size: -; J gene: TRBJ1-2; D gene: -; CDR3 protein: CASSLLANYGYTF; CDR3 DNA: TGTGCCAGCAGTTTGTTAGCTAACTATGGCTACACCTTC
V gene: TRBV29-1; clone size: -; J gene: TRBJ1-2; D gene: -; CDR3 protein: CGVLRGTYGYTF; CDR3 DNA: TGCGGCGTCCTCCGGGGGACCTATGGCTACACCTTC
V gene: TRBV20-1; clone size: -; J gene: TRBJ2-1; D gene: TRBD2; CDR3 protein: CSAPTTSGGNEQFF; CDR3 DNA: TGCAGTGCTCCCACAACTAGCGGCGGGAATGAGCAGTTCTTC
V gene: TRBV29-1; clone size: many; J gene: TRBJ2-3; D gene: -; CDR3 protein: CSVDRGGTDTQYF; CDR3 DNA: TGCAGCGTTGACAGGGGTGGCACAGATACGCAGTATTTT
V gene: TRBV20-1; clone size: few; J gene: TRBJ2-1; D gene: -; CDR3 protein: CSETRLNEQFF; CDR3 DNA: TGCAGCGAAACCCGCTTGAATGAGCAGTTCTTC
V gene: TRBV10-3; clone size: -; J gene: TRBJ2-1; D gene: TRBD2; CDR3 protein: CAISGRGLAGAREQFF; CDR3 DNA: TGTGCCATCAGTGGTAGGGGACTAGCGGGAGCGAGGGAGCAGTTCTTC
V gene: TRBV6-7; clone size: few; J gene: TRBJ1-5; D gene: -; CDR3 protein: CASSYSAFWGINQPQHF; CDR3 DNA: TGTGCCAGCAGTTACTCGGCCTTCTGGGGGATTAATCAGCCCCAGCATTTT
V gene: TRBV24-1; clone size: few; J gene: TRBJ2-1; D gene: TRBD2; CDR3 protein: CATSPTGTSIPLGSYNEQFF; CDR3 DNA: TGTGCCACCAGCCCGACCGGGACTAGCATCCCGTTGGGCTCCTACAATGAGCAGTTCTTC
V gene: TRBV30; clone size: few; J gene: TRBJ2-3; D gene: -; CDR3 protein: CASTRQVTDTQYF; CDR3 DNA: TGTGCCTCGACCCGACAGGTCACAGATACGCAGTATTTT